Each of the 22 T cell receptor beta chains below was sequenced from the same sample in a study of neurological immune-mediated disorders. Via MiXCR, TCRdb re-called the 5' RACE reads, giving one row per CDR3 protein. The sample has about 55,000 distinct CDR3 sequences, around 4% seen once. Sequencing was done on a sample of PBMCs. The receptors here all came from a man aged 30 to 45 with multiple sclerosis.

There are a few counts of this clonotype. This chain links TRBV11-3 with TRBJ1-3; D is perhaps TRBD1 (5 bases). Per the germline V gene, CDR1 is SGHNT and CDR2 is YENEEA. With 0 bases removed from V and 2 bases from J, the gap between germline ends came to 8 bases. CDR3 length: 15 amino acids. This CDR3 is CASSLEGETGNTIYF. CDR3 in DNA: TGTGCCAGCAGCTTAGAAGGGGAAACTGGAAACACCATATATTTT. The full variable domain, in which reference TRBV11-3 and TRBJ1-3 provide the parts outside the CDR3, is EAGVVQSPRYKIIEKKQPVAFWCNPISGHNTLYWYLQNLGQGPELLIRYENEEAVDDSQLPKDRFSAERLKGVDSTLKIQPAELGDSAVYLCASSLEGETGNTIYFGEGSWLTVV.

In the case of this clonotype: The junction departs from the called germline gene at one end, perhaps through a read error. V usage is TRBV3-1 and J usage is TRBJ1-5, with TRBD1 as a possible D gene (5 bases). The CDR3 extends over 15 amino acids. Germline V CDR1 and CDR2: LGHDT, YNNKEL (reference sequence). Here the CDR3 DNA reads TGTGCCAGCAGCCAAGGTATCAGGGAAAATCAGCCCCAGAATTTT. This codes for CASSQGIRENQPQNF.

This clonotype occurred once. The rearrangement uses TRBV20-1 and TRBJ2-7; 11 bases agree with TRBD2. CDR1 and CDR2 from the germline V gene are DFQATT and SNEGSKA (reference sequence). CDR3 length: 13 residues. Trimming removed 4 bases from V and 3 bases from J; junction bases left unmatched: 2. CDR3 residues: CSAKGLADYEQYF. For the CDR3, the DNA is TGCAGTGCTAAGGGACTAGCGGACTACGAGCAGTACTTC.

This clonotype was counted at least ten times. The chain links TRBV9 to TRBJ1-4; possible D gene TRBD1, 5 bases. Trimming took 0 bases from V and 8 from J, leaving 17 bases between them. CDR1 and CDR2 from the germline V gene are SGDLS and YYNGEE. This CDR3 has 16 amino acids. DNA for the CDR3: TGTGCCAGCAGCGTAGGAGTCCGGGGGACGGGAGAAAAACTGTTTTTT. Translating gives CASSVGVRGTGEKLFF.

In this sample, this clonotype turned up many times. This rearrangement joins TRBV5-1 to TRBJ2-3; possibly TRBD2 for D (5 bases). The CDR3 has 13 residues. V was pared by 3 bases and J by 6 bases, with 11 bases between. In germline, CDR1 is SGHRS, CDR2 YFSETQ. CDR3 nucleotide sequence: TGCGCCAGCAGCTCCCTTCCGGGGGATACGCAGTATTTT. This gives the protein CASSSLPGDTQYF.

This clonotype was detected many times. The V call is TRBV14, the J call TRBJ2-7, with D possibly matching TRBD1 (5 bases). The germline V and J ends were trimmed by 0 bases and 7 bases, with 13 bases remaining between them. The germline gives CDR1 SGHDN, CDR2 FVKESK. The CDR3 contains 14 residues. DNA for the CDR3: TGTGCCAGCAGCCAAGAAGGGGCTTACGATGAGCAGTACTTC. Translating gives CASSQEGAYDEQYF.

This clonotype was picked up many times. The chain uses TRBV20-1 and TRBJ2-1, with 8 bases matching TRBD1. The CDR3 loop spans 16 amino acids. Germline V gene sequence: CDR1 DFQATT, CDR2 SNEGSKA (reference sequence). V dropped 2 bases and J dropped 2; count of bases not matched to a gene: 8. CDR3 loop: CSARRRQGRTYNEQFF. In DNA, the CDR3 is TGCAGTGCTAGACGAAGACAGGGGAGGACCTACAATGAGCAGTTCTTC.

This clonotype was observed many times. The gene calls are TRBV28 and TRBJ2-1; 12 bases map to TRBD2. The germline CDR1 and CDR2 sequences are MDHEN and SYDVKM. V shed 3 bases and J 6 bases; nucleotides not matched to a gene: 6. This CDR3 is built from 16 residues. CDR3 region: CASSLLAGGLGNEQFF. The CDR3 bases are TGTGCCAGCAGTTTGCTAGCGGGAGGGCTCGGCAATGAGCAGTTCTTC.

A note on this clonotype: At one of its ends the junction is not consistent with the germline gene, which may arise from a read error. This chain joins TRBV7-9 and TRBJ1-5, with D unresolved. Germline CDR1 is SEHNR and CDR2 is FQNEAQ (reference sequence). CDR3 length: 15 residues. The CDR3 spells CASSASGSENQPQNF. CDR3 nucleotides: TGTGCCAGCAGCGCTTCTGGGTCAGAGAATCAGCCCCAGAATTTT.

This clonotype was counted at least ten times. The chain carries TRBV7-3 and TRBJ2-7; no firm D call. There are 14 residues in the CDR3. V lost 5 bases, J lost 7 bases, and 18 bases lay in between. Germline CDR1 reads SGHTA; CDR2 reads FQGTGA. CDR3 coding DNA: TGTGCCAGCAGCCCCCAGAGTAGCTCGACGGAGCAGTACTTC. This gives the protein CASSPQSSSTEQYF. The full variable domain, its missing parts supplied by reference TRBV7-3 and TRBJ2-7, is GAGVSQTPSNKVTEKGKYVELRCDPISGHTALYWYRQSLGQGPEFLIYFQGTGAADDSGLPNDRFFAVRPEGSVSTLKIQRTERGDSAVYLCASSPQSSSTEQYFGPGTRLTVT.

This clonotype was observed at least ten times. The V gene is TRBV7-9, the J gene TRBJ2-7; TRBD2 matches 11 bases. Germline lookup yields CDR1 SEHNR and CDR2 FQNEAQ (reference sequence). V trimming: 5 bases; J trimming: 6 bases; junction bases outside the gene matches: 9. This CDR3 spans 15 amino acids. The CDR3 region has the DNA TGTGCCAGCAGCCTCCCACTAGCGGGAGAAAGCGAGCAGTACTTC. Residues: CASSLPLAGESEQYF.

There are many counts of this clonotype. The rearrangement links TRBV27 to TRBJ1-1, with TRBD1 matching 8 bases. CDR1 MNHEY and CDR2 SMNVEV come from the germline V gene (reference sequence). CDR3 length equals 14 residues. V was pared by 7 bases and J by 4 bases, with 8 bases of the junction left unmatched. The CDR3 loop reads CASIHEQGGTEAFF. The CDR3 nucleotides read TGTGCCAGCATCCATGAACAGGGGGGCACTGAAGCTTTCTTT.

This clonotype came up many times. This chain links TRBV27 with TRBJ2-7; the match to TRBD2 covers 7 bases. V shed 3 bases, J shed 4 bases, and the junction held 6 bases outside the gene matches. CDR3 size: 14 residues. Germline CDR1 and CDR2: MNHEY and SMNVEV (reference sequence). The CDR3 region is CASSFEGGPYEQYF. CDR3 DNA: TGTGCCAGCAGTTTCGAGGGAGGGCCGTACGAGCAGTACTTC.

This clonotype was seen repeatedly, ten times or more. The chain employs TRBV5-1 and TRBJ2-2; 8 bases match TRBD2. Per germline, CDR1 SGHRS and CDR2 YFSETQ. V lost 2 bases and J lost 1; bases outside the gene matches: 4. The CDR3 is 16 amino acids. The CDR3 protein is CASSFLAGLNTGELFF. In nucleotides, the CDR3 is TGCGCCAGCAGCTTCTTAGCGGGGCTGAACACCGGGGAGCTGTTTTTT.

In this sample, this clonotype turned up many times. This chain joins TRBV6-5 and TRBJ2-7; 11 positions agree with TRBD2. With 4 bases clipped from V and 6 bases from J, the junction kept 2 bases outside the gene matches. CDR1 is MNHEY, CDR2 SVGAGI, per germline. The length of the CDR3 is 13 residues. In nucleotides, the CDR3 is TGTGCCAGCAGTTCCGGACTAGCGGGCGAGCAGTACTTC. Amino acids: CASSSGLAGEQYF.

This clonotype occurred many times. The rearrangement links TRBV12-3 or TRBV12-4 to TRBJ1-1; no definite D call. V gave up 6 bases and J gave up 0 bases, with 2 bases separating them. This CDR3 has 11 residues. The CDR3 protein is CASRLNTEAFF. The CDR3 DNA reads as TGTGCCAGCAGGTTGAACACTGAAGCTTTCTTT.

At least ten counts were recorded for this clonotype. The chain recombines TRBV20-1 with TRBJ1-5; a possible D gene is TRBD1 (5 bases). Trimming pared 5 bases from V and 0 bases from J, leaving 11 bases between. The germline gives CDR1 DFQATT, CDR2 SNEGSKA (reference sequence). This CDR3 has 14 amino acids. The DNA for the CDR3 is TGCAGTGCTTCATATGGGGGTAGCAATCAGCCCCAGCATTTT. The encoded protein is CSASYGGSNQPQHF.

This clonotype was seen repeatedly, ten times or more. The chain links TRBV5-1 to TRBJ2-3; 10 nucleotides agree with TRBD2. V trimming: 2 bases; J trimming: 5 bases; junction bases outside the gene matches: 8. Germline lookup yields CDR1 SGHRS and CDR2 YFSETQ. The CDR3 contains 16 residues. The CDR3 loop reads CASSFLAGAREDTQYF. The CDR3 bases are TGCGCCAGCAGCTTCCTAGCGGGAGCTCGAGAAGATACGCAGTATTTT.

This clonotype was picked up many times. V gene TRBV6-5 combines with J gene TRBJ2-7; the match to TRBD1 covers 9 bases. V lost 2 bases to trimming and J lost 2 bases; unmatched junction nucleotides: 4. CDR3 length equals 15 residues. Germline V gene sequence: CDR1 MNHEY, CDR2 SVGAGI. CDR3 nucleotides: TGTGCCAGCAGTTACGCGGGGACAGGGACCTACGAGCAGTACTTC. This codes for CASSYAGTGTYEQYF.

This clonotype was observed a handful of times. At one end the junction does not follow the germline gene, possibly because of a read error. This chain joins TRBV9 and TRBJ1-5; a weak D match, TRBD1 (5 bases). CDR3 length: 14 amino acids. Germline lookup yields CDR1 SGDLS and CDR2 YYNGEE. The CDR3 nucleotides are TGTGCCAGCAGCGTAGGGGGCTCTAATCAGCCCCAGAATTTT. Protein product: CASSVGGSNQPQNF.

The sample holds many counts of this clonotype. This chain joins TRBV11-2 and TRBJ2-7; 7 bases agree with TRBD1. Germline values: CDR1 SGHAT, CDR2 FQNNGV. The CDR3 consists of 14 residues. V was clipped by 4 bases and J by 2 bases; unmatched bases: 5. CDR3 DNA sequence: TGTGCCAGCAGCTCCTTGAGGGGGCCCTACGAGCAGTACTTC. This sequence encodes CASSSLRGPYEQYF.

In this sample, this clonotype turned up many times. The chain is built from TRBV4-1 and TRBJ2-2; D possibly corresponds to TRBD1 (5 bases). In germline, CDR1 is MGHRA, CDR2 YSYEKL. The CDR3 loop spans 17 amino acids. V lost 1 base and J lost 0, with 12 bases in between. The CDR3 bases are TGCGCCAGCAGCCAAGGCAGGGCGAGATCGAACACCGGGGAGCTGTTTTTT. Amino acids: CASSQGRARSNTGELFF.